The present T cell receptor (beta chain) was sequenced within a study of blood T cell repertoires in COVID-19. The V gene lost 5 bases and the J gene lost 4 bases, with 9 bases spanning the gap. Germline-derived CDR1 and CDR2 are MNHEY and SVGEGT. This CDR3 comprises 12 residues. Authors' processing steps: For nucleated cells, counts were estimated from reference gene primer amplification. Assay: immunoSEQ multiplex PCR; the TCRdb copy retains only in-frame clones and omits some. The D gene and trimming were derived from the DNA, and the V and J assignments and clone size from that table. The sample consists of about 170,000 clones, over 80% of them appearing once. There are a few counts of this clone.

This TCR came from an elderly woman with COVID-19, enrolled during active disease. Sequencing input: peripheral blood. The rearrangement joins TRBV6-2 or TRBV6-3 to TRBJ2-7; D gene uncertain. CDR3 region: CASSPTAYEQYF. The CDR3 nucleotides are TGTGCCAGCAGTCCCACAGCTTACGAGCAGTACTTC.